The 25 T cell receptor beta chains given below trace back to one sample, sequenced in a study of blood T cell repertoires in COVID-19. TCRdb's table, derived via immunoSEQ multiplex PCR, lists solely in-frame clones and lacks some. This sample has roughly 14,000 clones, with more than 70% found just once. The sequenced material came from peripheral blood. Source of these receptors: a man between 65 and 79 years old with acute or convalescent COVID-19.

The V call is TRBV21-1, the J call TRBJ1-5; TRBD1 is the table's D call, not checked against the DNA. TRBV21-1 is noted as a pseudogene. The CDR3 consists of 15 residues. CDR3 nucleotides: TGTGCCAGCAGTCTGTTCGGACAGTTCAATCAGCCCCAGCATTTT. Translating gives CASSLFGQFNQPQHF.

V gene TRBV12-3 or TRBV12-4 combines with J gene TRBJ2-7, with 10 bases aligning to TRBD2. The trim removed 6 bases at V and 4 bases at J, leaving 3 bases unmatched. The CDR3 spans 13 residues. As DNA, the CDR3 is TGTGCCAGCAGGTCTAGCGGGGGATACGAGCAGTACTTC. It translates to CASRSSGGYEQYF.

This chain connects TRBV6-5 to TRBJ2-1; 10 bases align to TRBD2. V dropped 4 bases and J dropped 1; count of bases not matched to a gene: 1. The CDR3 runs to 15 residues. CDR1 MNHEY and CDR2 SVGAGI come from the germline V gene. CDR3 DNA: TGTGCCAGCAGTTCAGCGGGAGGGTCCTACAATGAGCAGTTCTTC. The encoded protein is CASSSAGGSYNEQFF.

The V gene is TRBV5-1, the J gene TRBJ2-4, with TRBD2 matching 12 bases. The germline V gene has CDR1 SGHRS and CDR2 YFSETQ. V was pared by 4 bases and J by 6 bases, with 5 bases of the junction left unmatched. This CDR3 is built from 15 residues. The CDR3 is CASSEATSGGNIQYF. In nucleotides, the CDR3 is TGCGCCAGCAGCGAAGCGACTAGCGGGGGAAACATTCAGTACTTC.

This clone showed up just a few times. This chain links TRBV5-4 with TRBJ2-7; 10 positions agree with TRBD2. The CDR3 totals 14 residues. The germline V gene has CDR1 SGHNT and CDR2 YYREEE (reference sequence). V was clipped by 4 bases and J by 5 bases; unmatched bases: 6. Here the CDR3 DNA reads TGTGCCAGCAGCACGCAGCGGGGGGGACACGAGCAGTACTTC. Translating it yields CASSTQRGGHEQYF.

The rearrangement links TRBV6-2 or TRBV6-3 to TRBJ2-3; D might be TRBD1 (6 bases). V was pared by 3 bases and J by 6 bases, with 7 bases between. In germline, CDR1 is MNHEY, CDR2 SVGEGT. CDR3 length: 12 amino acids. The DNA for the CDR3 is TGTGCCAGCAGTTATCAGGGGGATACGCAGTATTTT. Its translation: CASSYQGDTQYF.

This clone was detected only once. The chain uses TRBV4-1 and TRBJ1-1, with D possibly being TRBD1 (6 bases). Germline CDR1 and CDR2: MGHRA and YSYEKL. The CDR3 contains 16 residues. V was shortened by 6 bases and J by 4 bases, with 21 bases between the two germline ends. The CDR3 bases are TGCGCCAGCAGTCGCTCCGAGACAGGAGCCGTCACTGAAGCTTTCTTT. Its translation: CASSRSETGAVTEAFF.

This clone turned up a few times. The chain links TRBV11-2 to TRBJ2-7; 7 bases are shared with TRBD1. Germline values: CDR1 SGHAT, CDR2 FQNNGV. The CDR3 sequence is 14 residues long. J was trimmed by 3 bases and V by 5 bases; bases with no gene match: 7. CDR3 coding DNA: TGTGCCAGCAGCCCATCTACAGGGGACTACGAGCAGTACTTC. Translated, it gives CASSPSTGDYEQYF.

The genes are TRBV6-6 and TRBJ1-1; 9 bases line up with TRBD1. CDR1 is MNHNY, CDR2 SVGAGI, per germline (reference sequence). The CDR3 is 14 amino acids. V gave up 5 bases and J gave up 4 bases; unmatched junction bases: 5. This chain's CDR3 is CASSRQGGVTEAFF. For the CDR3, the DNA is TGTGCCAGCAGTAGACAGGGGGGGGTCACTGAAGCTTTCTTT.

Only a few counts were recorded for this clone. The J gene is TRBJ2-1, the V gene TRBV6-4; TRBD2 matches 9 bases. Germline V CDR1 and CDR2: MRHNA, SNTAGT. The ends lost 3 bases at V and 3 bases at J; junction bases unmatched: 0. The length of the CDR3 is 14 residues. In nucleotides, the CDR3 is TGTGCCAGCAGTGAGCGGGAGGGCTACAATGAGCAGTTCTTC. This codes for CASSEREGYNEQFF.

This chain links TRBV28 with TRBJ1-1; D remains ambiguous. The CDR3 contains 12 residues. The germline gives CDR1 MDHEN, CDR2 SYDVKM. V lost 9 bases, J lost 0 bases, and 8 bases lay in between. CDR3 in amino acids: CASRSLNTEAFF. In DNA, the CDR3 is TGTGCCAGTCGGAGCTTGAACACTGAAGCTTTCTTT.

This clone is judged medium-sized (0.01 to 0.1%). This chain links TRBV5-8 with TRBJ1-2, with a tentative D call TRBD1 (5 bases). The germline CDR1 and CDR2 sequences are SGHTS and YDEGEE. V was cut by 0 bases and J by 4 bases, with 13 bases left in between. CDR3 length equals 15 residues. The DNA of the CDR3 is TGTGCCAGCAGCTTGGAGGAACTTAGGGGCTATGGCTACACCTTC. Amino acid sequence: CASSLEELRGYGYTF.

The V gene is TRBV3-1 (or the pseudogene TRBV3-2), the J gene TRBJ2-2; weak D call: TRBD1 (6 bases). V was pared by 3 bases and J by 1 base, with 15 bases between. Germline CDR1 is LGHDT and CDR2 is YNNKEL (reference sequence). The CDR3 contains 17 residues. The CDR3 coding sequence is TGTGCCAGCAGCCACCTATCGACAGGACAGAACACCGGGGAGCTGTTTTTT. Translated: CASSHLSTGQNTGELFF.

This clone was detected a few times. The gene calls are TRBV29-1 and TRBJ2-4, with a possible D match to TRBD1 (6 bases). Germline values: CDR1 SQVTM, CDR2 ANQGSEA. Trimming removed 6 bases from V and 0 bases from J, with 12 bases in between. This CDR3 is 14 amino acids long. CDR3 nucleotide sequence: TGCAGCGTACCCCAGGGGCCAGCCAAAAACATTCAGTACTTC. This sequence encodes CSVPQGPAKNIQYF.

The rearrangement uses TRBV21-1 and TRBJ1-2; the listed D gene, TRBD1, was not tested against the DNA. TRBV21-1 is shown as a pseudogene. The CDR3 covers 13 residues. The CDR3 DNA reads as TGTGCCAGCAGCAAAGCAGGGGATGGTGGCTACACCTTC. Translating it yields CASSKAGDGGYTF.

CDR3 in amino acids: CASSVPGGGEQYF. DNA of the CDR3: TGTGCCAGCAGCGTCCCAGGGGGTGGCGAGCAGTACTTC. This chain connects TRBV9 to TRBJ2-7; TRBD1 matches at 7 bases. V shed 2 bases, J shed 6 bases, and the junction held 5 bases outside the gene matches. The germline gives CDR1 SGDLS, CDR2 YYNGEE. The length of the CDR3 is 13 residues. The variable domain in full, with the rest retrieved from reference TRBV9 and TRBJ2-7, is DSGVTQTPKHLITATGQRVTLRCSPRSGDLSVYWYQQSLDQGLQFLIQYYNGEERAKGNILERFSAQQFPDLHSELNLSSLELGDSALYFCASSVPGGGEQYFGPGTRLTVT.

This clone occurred a few times. The gene calls are TRBV7-9 and TRBJ2-3, with TRBD2 matching over 11 bases. Germline CDR1 is SEHNR and CDR2 is FQNEAQ (reference sequence). J gave up 6 bases and V 5 bases, and 4 bases lay outside the gene matches. The CDR3 length is 14 residues. The CDR3 loop is CASSTSGRPDTQYF. In DNA, the CDR3 is TGTGCCAGCAGCACTAGCGGGAGACCCGATACGCAGTATTTT.

This clone came up a few times. This rearrangement joins TRBV5-1 to TRBJ2-5; D is perhaps TRBD2 (7 bases). Between the trimmed V and J ends, which lost 4 bases and 1 base, there was a span of 14 bases. The CDR3 has 15 residues. Germline-derived CDR1 and CDR2 are SGHRS and YFSETQ. CDR3 protein: CASSRGAVAQETQYF. In DNA form, the CDR3 reads TGCGCCAGCAGCCGGGGGGCAGTCGCCCAAGAGACCCAGTACTTC.

Only one count was recorded for this clone. Compared with germline, one end of the junction differs, possibly owing to a read error. This rearrangement joins TRBV30 to TRBJ1-4; 11 positions match TRBD1. Germline V gene lookup returns CDR1 GTSNPN and CDR2 SVGIG (reference sequence). The CDR3 is made up of 14 amino acids. This chain's CDR3 is CAWSRPGTGGYPTF. The CDR3 DNA is TGTGCCTGGAGTCGTCCCGGGACAGGGGGGTACCCTACCTTT.

V gene TRBV6-5 combines with J gene TRBJ2-7; tentative D call: TRBD2 (5 bases). CDR3 size: 14 residues. The V end was cut by 0 bases, the J end by 3 bases, with 9 bases between. From germline, CDR1 is MNHEY and CDR2 SVGAGI. For the CDR3, the DNA is TGTGCCAGCAGTTACTCCCGGGAAAACTACGAGCAGTACTTC. Translation: CASSYSRENYEQYF.

This clone appeared once. The chain carries TRBV14 and TRBJ2-7; D unclear. Germline CDR1 and CDR2: SGHDN and FVKESK. The CDR3 is 15 amino acids. With 0 bases removed from V and 2 bases from J, the gap between germline ends came to 11 bases. CDR3 in amino acids: CASSQDRVRAYEQYF. The CDR3 coding sequence is TGTGCCAGCAGCCAAGATCGGGTCAGAGCCTACGAGCAGTACTTC.

Regarding this clone: One end of the junction fails to match germline, which may point to a read error. The chain is built from TRBV19 and TRBJ2-7; D is unclear. Germline CDR1 and CDR2: LNHDA and SQIVND (reference sequence). The CDR3 runs 9 residues. This CDR3 reads CASRPRRHF. CDR3 nucleotide sequence: TGTGCCAGTAGGCCGAGGCGGCACTTC.

The chain joins TRBV6-5 to TRBJ2-3; 7 nucleotides match TRBD1. The ends lost 2 bases at V and 3 bases at J; junction bases unmatched: 5. The CDR3 contains 15 residues. Germline loops: CDR1 MNHEY, CDR2 SVGAGI. The DNA for the CDR3 is TGTGCCAGCAGTTACATGACAGGGCGTACAGATACGCAGTATTTT. The encoded protein is CASSYMTGRTDTQYF.

The DNA for the CDR3 is TGTGCCAGCAGCCCGACAGGGAGCCCCAATTCACCCCTCCACTTT. Translated: CASSPTGSPNSPLHF. The rearrangement links TRBV3-1 (or the pseudogene TRBV3-2) to TRBJ1-6; 7 bases fit TRBD1. The J segment lost 7 bases and the V segment lost 4 bases, leaving 7 bases of the junction unmatched. Germline lookup yields CDR1 LGHDT and CDR2 YNNKEL (reference sequence). This CDR3 is built from 15 residues.

The chain employs TRBV15 and TRBJ1-5; 8 bases fit TRBD1. Germline trimming cut 10 bases from V and 4 bases from J; bases unmatched to any gene: 6. This CDR3 spans 13 amino acids. Germline lookup yields CDR1 LNHNV and CDR2 YYDKDF (reference sequence). Here the CDR3 DNA reads TGTGCCATCGGACAGGGCCCGAATCAGCCCCAGCATTTT. Translating it yields CAIGQGPNQPQHF. The complete variable domain, with remaining parts taken from reference TRBV15 and TRBJ1-5, reads DAMVIQNPRYQVTQFGKPVTLSCSQTLNHNVMYWYQQKSSQAPKLLFHYYDKDFNNEADTPDNFQSRRPNTSFCFLDIRSPGLGDTAMYLCAIGQGPNQPQHFGDGTRLSIL.